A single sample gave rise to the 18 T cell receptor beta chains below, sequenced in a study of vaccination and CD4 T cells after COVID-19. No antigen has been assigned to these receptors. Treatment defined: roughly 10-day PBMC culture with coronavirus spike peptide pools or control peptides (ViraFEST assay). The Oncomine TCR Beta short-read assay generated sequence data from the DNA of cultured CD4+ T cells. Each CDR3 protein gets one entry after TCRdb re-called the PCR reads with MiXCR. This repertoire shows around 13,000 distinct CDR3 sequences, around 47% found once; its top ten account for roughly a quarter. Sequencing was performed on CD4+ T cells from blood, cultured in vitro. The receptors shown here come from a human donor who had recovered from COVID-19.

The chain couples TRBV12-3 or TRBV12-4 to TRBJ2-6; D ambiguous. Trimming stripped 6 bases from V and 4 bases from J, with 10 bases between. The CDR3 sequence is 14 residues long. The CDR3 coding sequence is TGTGCCAGCAGCGCTCTTACCGGGGCCAACGTCCTGACTTTC. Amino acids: CASSALTGANVLTF.

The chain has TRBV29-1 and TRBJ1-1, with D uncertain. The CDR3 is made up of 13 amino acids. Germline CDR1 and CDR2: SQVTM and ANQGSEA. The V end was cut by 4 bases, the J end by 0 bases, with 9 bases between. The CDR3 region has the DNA TGCAGCGTTGGATATACAATGAACACTGAAGCTTTCTTT. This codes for CSVGYTMNTEAFF.

CDR3 nucleotides: TGTGCCAGCAGTGCACCTAGCGGGGGGCCATACTCTGGGGCCAACGTCCTGACTTTC. Translation: CASSAPSGGPYSGANVLTF. The chain recombines TRBV2 with TRBJ2-6, with 11 bases matching TRBD2. V lost 4 bases, J lost 0 bases, and 8 bases stayed unmatched. The CDR3 has 19 residues. Germline values: CDR1 SNHLY, CDR2 FYNNEI.

The CDR3 nucleotides read TGTGCCAGCTCACCACGGGGACAGAGTATGAACACTGAAGCTTTCTTT. It translates to CASSPRGQSMNTEAFF. This sequence joins TRBV18 and TRBJ1-1; 7 nucleotides match TRBD1. The CDR3 is 16 amino acids. Germline V CDR1 and CDR2: KGHSH, LQKENI. With V trimmed by 1 base and J by 0 bases, 5 bases remained unmatched.

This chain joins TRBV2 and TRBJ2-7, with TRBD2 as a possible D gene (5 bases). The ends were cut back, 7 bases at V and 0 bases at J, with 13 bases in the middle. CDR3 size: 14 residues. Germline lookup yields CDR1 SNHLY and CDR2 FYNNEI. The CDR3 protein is CASTEGSISYEQYF. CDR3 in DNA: TGTGCCAGCACCGAGGGTAGTATCTCCTACGAGCAGTACTTC.

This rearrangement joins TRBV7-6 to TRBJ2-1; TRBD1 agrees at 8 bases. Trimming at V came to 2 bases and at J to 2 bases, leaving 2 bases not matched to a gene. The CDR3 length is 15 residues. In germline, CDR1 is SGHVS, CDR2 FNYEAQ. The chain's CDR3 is CASSLTTGAYNEQFF. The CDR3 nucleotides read TGTGCCAGCAGCTTAACGACAGGGGCCTACAATGAGCAGTTCTTC.

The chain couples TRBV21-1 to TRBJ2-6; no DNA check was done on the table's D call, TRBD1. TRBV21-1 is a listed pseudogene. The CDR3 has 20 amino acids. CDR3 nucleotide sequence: TGTGCCAGCAGCAAAGTCATCGGGGGGCAGTCCTCCTCTGGGGCCAACGTCCTGACTTTC. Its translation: CASSKVIGGQSSSGANVLTF.

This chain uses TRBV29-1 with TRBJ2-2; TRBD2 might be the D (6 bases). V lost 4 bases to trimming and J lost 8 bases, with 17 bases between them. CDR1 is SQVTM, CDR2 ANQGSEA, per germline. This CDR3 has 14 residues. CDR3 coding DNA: TGCAGCGTTGTCCCCGACGTTCTAGCGGGGGAGCTGTTTTTT. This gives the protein CSVVPDVLAGELFF.

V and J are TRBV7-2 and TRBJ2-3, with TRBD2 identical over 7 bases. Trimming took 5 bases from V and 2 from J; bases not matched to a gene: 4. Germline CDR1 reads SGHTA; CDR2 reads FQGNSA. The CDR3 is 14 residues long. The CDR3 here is CASSVGLLTDTQYF. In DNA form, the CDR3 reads TGTGCCAGCAGCGTGGGACTACTCACAGATACGCAGTATTTT.

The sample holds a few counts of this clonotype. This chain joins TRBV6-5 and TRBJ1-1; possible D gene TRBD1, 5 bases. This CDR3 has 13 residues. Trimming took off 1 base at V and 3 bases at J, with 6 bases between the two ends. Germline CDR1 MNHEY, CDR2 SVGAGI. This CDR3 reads CASSYLGDTEAFF. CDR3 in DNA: TGTGCCAGCAGTTACTTAGGGGACACTGAAGCTTTCTTT.

The CDR3 region has the DNA TGTGCCAGCAGCGAGCTAGCGGGAGAAGAGACCCAGTACTTC. Translated: CASSELAGEETQYF. The rearrangement joins TRBV11-1 to TRBJ2-5, with TRBD2 matching 10 bases. The length of the CDR3 is 14 residues. Trimming took 5 bases from V and 3 from J; bases not matched to a gene: 3. CDR1 SGHAT and CDR2 FQDESV come from the germline V gene (reference sequence).

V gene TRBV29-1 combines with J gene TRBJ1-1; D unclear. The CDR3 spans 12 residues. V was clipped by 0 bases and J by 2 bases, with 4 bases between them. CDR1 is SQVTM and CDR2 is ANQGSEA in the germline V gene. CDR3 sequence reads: CSVEEGNTEAFF. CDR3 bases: TGCAGCGTTGAAGAAGGTAACACTGAAGCTTTCTTT.

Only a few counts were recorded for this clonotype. DNA of the CDR3: TGCAGTGGGGATGGGGCTAGCGACCGCCAAGAGACCCAGTACTTC. This translates into CSGDGASDRQETQYF. The V call is TRBV20-1, the J call TRBJ2-5, with a tentative D call TRBD2 (6 bases). Germline values: CDR1 DFQATT, CDR2 SNEGSKA (reference sequence). There are 15 residues in the CDR3. Trimming shortened V by 7 bases and J by 1 base, and 19 bases separated the two germline ends.

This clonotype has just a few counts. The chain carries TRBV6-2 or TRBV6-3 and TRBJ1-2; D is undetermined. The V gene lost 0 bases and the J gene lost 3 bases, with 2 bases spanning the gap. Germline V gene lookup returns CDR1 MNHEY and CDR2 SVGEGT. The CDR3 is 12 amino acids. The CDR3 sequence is CASSYSHYGYTF. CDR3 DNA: TGTGCCAGCAGTTACTCGCACTATGGCTACACCTTC.

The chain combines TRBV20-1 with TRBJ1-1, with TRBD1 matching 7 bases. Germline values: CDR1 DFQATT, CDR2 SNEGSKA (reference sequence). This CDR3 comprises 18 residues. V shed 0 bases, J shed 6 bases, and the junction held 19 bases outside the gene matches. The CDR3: CSARDPDEIRQGYSEAFF. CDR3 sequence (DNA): TGCAGTGCTAGAGATCCCGACGAGATCCGACAGGGTTATTCTGAAGCTTTCTTT.

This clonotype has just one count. CDR3 sequence reads: CASSAPGLAFEQFF. The CDR3 DNA sequence: TGTGCCAGCAGTGCTCCGGGACTAGCTTTTGAGCAGTTCTTC. V is TRBV28 and J is TRBJ2-1, with 9 bases fitting TRBD2. The germline V gene encodes CDR1 MDHEN and CDR2 SYDVKM. Trimming cost V 5 bases and J 9 bases; bases outside gene matches: 8. This CDR3 is built from 14 residues.

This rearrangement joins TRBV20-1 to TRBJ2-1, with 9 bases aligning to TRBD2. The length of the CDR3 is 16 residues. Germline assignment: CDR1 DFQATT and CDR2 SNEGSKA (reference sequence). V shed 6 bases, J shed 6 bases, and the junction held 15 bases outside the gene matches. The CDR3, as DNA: TGCAGTGCCAGCCGCGGAGGCGGGAGGGAAGGCAATGAGCAGTTCTTC. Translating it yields CSASRGGGREGNEQFF.

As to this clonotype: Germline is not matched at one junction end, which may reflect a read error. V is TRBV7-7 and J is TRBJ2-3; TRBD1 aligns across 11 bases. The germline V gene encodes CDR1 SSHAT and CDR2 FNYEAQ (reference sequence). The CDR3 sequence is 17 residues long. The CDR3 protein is CASSPMISDRGPDTQYF. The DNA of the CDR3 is TGTGCTAGCAGCCCAATGATCTCGGACAGGGGGCCCGATACGCAGTATTTT. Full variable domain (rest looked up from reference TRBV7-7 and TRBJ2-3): GAGVSQSPRYKVTKRGQDVTLRCDPISSHATLYWYQQALGQGPEFLTYFNYEAQPDKSGLPSDRFSAERPEGSISTLTIQRTEQRDSAMYRCASSPMISDRGPDTQYFGPGTRLTVL.